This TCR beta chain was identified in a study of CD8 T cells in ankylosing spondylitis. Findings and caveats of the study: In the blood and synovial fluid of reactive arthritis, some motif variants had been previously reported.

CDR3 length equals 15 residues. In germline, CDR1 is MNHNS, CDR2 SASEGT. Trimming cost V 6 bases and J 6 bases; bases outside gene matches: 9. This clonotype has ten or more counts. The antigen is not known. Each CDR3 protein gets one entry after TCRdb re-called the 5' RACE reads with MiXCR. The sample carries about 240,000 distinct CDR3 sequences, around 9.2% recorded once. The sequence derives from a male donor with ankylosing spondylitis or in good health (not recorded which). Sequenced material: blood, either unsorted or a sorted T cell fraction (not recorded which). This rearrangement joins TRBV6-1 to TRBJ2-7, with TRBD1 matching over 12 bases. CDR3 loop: CASRITGTGGAEQYF. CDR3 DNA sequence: TGTGCCAGCAGGATTACCGGGACAGGGGGCGCCGAGCAGTACTTC.